Shown below are 21 T cell receptor beta chains from a single sample sequenced in a study of Graves' ophthalmopathy and Graves' hyperthyroidism. Amplification of TCR beta CDR3 regions used RNA transcripts. A first-round RT-PCR used HTBI primers, followed by a second-round multiplex PCR. TCRdb reanalysed the multiplex PCR reads using MiXCR and keeps one entry per CDR3 protein. The repertoire has 500,000 to 800,000 distinct CDR3 sequences, about two fifths of them found once; the top ten carry over 2.5%. Sequenced input: peripheral blood. Receptors were obtained from an adult man with Graves' ophthalmopathy.

The rearrangement links TRBV29-1 to TRBJ1-1, with D unclear. The CDR3 sequence is 14 residues long. Germline V lookup: CDR1 SQVTM, CDR2 ANQGSEA. V lost 4 bases, J lost 1 base, and 13 bases lay in between. CDR3 nucleotide sequence: TGCAGCGTTGTTCCTCGGGGAAGGAACACTGAAGCTTTCTTT. Amino acid sequence: CSVVPRGRNTEAFF. Based on the CDR3 plus reference TRBV29-1 and TRBJ1-1, the full variable domain is SAVISQKPSRDICQRGTSLTIQCQVDSQVTMMFWYRQQPGQSLTLIATANQGSEATYESGFVIDKFPISRPNLTFSTLTVSNMSPEDSSIYLCSVVPRGRNTEAFFGQGTRLTVV.

This clonotype has a count of ten or more. The rearrangement uses TRBV25-1 and TRBJ1-4, with 12 positions matching TRBD1. J gave up 7 bases and V 2 bases, and 2 bases lay outside the gene matches. Looked up from germline, CDR1 is MGHDK and CDR2 is SYGVNS. The CDR3 has 15 amino acids. The CDR3 protein is CASSEGTGGSEKLFF. The CDR3 nucleotides are TGTGCCAGCAGTGAAGGGACAGGGGGCAGTGAAAAACTGTTTTTT.

Comment on this clonotype: A read error is possible here, since a much larger clone lies one base away. In DNA form, the CDR3 reads TGTGCCAGCAGTGACCCGACAGGGGCGAACACTGGAGCTTTCTTT. This translates into CASSDPTGANTGAFF. V is TRBV2 and J is TRBJ1-1; 8 bases map to TRBD1. Germline CDR1 is SNHLY and CDR2 is FYNNEI. This CDR3 region has 15 residues.

The chain recombines TRBV20-1 with TRBJ1-5, with 8 nucleotides matching TRBD1. This CDR3 region has 17 residues. Per the germline V gene, CDR1 is DFQATT and CDR2 is SNEGSKA (reference sequence). The ends lost 5 bases at V and 6 bases at J; junction bases unmatched: 18. The CDR3 bases are TGCAGTGCTCGGGTCTCGTTAGGAACAGGGGGTTTTCAGCCCCAGCATTTT. This codes for CSARVSLGTGGFQPQHF.

The V call is TRBV20-1, the J call TRBJ2-7; D unresolved. Trimming removed 3 bases at V and 0 bases at J, with 6 bases between. The CDR3 loop spans 12 amino acids. Germline V gene lookup returns CDR1 DFQATT and CDR2 SNEGSKA (reference sequence). CDR3: CSASGPSYEQYF. In DNA, the CDR3 is TGCAGTGCTAGCGGACCCTCCTACGAGCAGTACTTC.

As for this clonotype: A much larger clone lies a single base off, so this may be a read error. V and J are TRBV14 and TRBJ1-2; tentative D call: TRBD1 (5 bases). The CDR3 runs 14 residues. The V gene's germline CDR1 is SGHDN and CDR2 FVKESK. The ends were cut back, 4 bases at V and 3 bases at J, with 12 bases in the middle. The CDR3 DNA reads TGTGCCAGCAGCCCAGTTGAGGGGTACTATGGCTACACCTTC. Protein product: CASSPVEGYYGYTF.

The rearrangement joins TRBV5-1 to TRBJ2-1; D is ambiguous. CDR3 size: 13 residues. V lost 5 bases, J lost 8 bases, and 14 bases lay in between. Germline V CDR1 and CDR2: SGHRS, YFSETQ. CDR3 sequence reads: CASSPYRKDEQFF. The CDR3 DNA is TGCGCCAGCAGTCCCTACCGTAAGGATGAGCAGTTCTTC.

The rearrangement uses TRBV30 and TRBJ1-5; 8 bases align to TRBD1. Germline loops: CDR1 GTSNPN, CDR2 SVGIG (reference sequence). Trimming removed 7 bases from V and 5 bases from J; junction bases left unmatched: 10. The CDR3 sequence is 14 residues long. CDR3 sequence: CALRARGQYQPQHF. CDR3 in DNA: TGTGCCTTACGGGCCAGGGGGCAGTATCAGCCCCAGCATTTT.

V usage is TRBV15 and J usage is TRBJ2-7; TRBD1 agrees at 8 bases. With the DNA end fitting TRBJ2-1 better, the J assignment may be wrong. CDR1 is LNHNV and CDR2 is YYDKDF in the germline V gene (reference sequence). The length of the CDR3 is 14 residues. The CDR3 sequence is CATSRGQGAGEQFF. The CDR3 region has the DNA TGTGCCACCAGCAGAGGGCAGGGGGCGGGTGAGCAGTTCTTC.

This clonotype appeared a few times. The chain couples TRBV27 to TRBJ2-7, with D perhaps matching TRBD1 (6 bases). The CDR3 is made up of 12 amino acids. Looked up from germline, CDR1 is MNHEY and CDR2 is SMNVEV (reference sequence). With 8 bases removed from V and 3 bases from J, the gap between germline ends came to 11 bases. This CDR3 is CASGYRVYEQYF. DNA for the CDR3: TGTGCCAGCGGGTACAGGGTCTACGAGCAGTACTTC.

This clonotype was counted only a few times. The chain employs TRBV30 and TRBJ2-7; D is unclear. This CDR3 spans 14 amino acids. Trimming removed 0 bases at V and 2 bases at J, with 11 bases between. From germline, CDR1 is GTSNPN and CDR2 SVGIG (reference sequence). The chain's CDR3 is CAWSVPSRTYEQYF. Here the CDR3 DNA reads TGTGCCTGGAGTGTACCTTCTCGGACCTACGAGCAGTACTTC.

The chain recombines TRBV9 with TRBJ2-6; D might be TRBD1 or TRBD2, each matching 5 bases. Germline lookup yields CDR1 SGDLS and CDR2 YYNGEE. Trimming removed 0 bases from V and 2 bases from J, with 9 bases in between. CDR3 length equals 16 residues. The CDR3 loop is CASSVGQTTGANVLTF. The DNA for the CDR3 is TGTGCCAGCAGCGTAGGACAGACTACTGGGGCCAACGTCCTGACTTTC.

On this clonotype itself: A much larger clone is a single base away; this may be a read error. The chain links TRBV9 to TRBJ2-2; 9 bases align to TRBD2. Per germline, CDR1 SGDLS and CDR2 YYNGEE. The CDR3 loop spans 13 amino acids. The CDR3 loop is CASGVSGRGELFF. In nucleotides, the CDR3 is TGTGCCAGCGGCGTTAGCGGGAGAGGGGAGCTGTTTTTT.

This clonotype occurred many times. The chain carries TRBV19 and TRBJ1-2; D gene uncertain. Germline lookup yields CDR1 LNHDA and CDR2 SQIVND (reference sequence). This CDR3 contains 13 residues. V shed 1 base and J shed 8 bases, with 11 bases lying between them. CDR3 coding DNA: TGTGCCAGTAGTATAGCTACCGCTTCCGGCTACACCTTC. The encoded protein is CASSIATASGYTF.

The table lists this clonotype with many counts. This chain uses TRBV12-3 or TRBV12-4 with TRBJ1-1; 9 bases align to TRBD1. The trim removed 6 bases at V and 9 bases at J, leaving 8 bases unmatched. The CDR3 is made up of 13 amino acids. CDR3 loop: CASSPGQGYKAFF. The CDR3 DNA is TGTGCCAGCAGCCCGGGACAGGGTTATAAAGCTTTCTTT.

CDR3 sequence reads: CSGGTSGYEQYF. The CDR3 bases are TGCAGCGGGGGGACTAGCGGGTACGAGCAGTACTTC. The rearrangement uses TRBV29-1 and TRBJ2-7, with 12 nucleotides matching TRBD2. The CDR3 runs to 12 residues. V lost 7 bases to trimming and J lost 4 bases; unmatched junction nucleotides: 2. The germline V gene encodes CDR1 SQVTM and CDR2 ANQGSEA.

The genes are TRBV3-1 and TRBJ2-7, with TRBD2 as a possible D gene (6 bases). Trimming took off 1 base at V and 11 bases at J, with 15 bases between the two ends. Germline CDR1 reads LGHDT; CDR2 reads YNNKEL (reference sequence). The CDR3 covers 13 residues. In nucleotides, the CDR3 is TGTGCCAGCAGCCAAGGCGTGGGGGGTCGAGAGTACTTC. Translating gives CASSQGVGGREYF.

The rearrangement uses TRBV6-1 and TRBJ2-2; tentative D call: TRBD2 (6 bases). This CDR3 has 16 amino acids. Germline lookup yields CDR1 MNHNS and CDR2 SASEGT. V lost 7 bases and J lost 5, with 20 bases in between. CDR3 sequence: CASTDGGLGGTGELFF. The CDR3 DNA reads TGTGCCAGCACAGACGGGGGTTTGGGGGGAACCGGGGAGCTGTTTTTT.

This clonotype was found many times. The chain is built from TRBV7-9 and TRBJ2-7; tentative D call: TRBD2 (6 bases). Looked up from germline, CDR1 is SEHNR and CDR2 is FQNEAQ (reference sequence). The CDR3 consists of 18 residues. Between the trimmed V and J ends, which lost 4 bases and 0 bases, there was a span of 22 bases. CDR3 DNA: TGTGCCAGCAGCTCAATCCTTGTGGGCGGGACCAGCTCCTACGAGCAGTACTTC. Amino acid sequence: CASSSILVGGTSSYEQYF.

This chain links TRBV29-1 with TRBJ2-6; the D gene is possibly TRBD1 (6 bases). Looked up from germline, CDR1 is SQVTM and CDR2 is ANQGSEA. The V and J ends lost 3 bases and 17 bases respectively, with 14 bases between them. The CDR3 covers 11 residues. The CDR3 is CSVEGAATMTF. CDR3 nucleotide sequence: TGCAGCGTTGAGGGGGCAGCGACTATGACTTTC. The full variable domain, rest sourced from reference TRBV29-1 and TRBJ2-6, is SAVISQKPSRDICQRGTSLTIQCQVDSQVTMMFWYRQQPGQSLTLIATANQGSEATYESGFVIDKFPISRPNLTFSTLTVSNMSPEDSSIYLCSVEGAATMTFGAGSRLTVL.

This clonotype came up many times. The chain carries TRBV7-2 and TRBJ1-6, with a tentative D call TRBD1 (6 bases). The V gene lost 0 bases and the J gene lost 7 bases, with 10 bases spanning the gap. Per the germline V gene, CDR1 is SGHTA and CDR2 is FQGNSA. The CDR3 is 15 residues long. The CDR3 nucleotides read TGTGCCAGCAGCTTAGCCGCAGGGGAGAATTCACCCCTCCACTTT. Translating gives CASSLAAGENSPLHF. The whole variable domain, remainder taken from reference TRBV7-2 and TRBJ1-6, is GAGVSQSPSNKVTEKGKDVELRCDPISGHTALYWYRQSLGQGLEFLIYFQGNSAPDKSGLPSDRFSAERTGGSVSTLTIQRTQQEDSAVYLCASSLAAGENSPLHFGNGTRLTVT.